This TCR beta chain was found in a study of metastatic and nonmetastatic thyroid tumors. Overall study context: Repertoire comparisons spanned blood and tumor or nodule tissue from malignant and benign thyroid patients.

Under the authors' procedure: The study took CDR3 differences across clinicopathological groups and made a distant-metastasis classifier for papillary thyroid cancer from them. MiXCR reprocessed the PCR reads for TCRdb. The V and J calls, along with clone size, are taken from TCRdb and not from the paper's own processing. The sample has roughly 5,100 clones, around 21% seen once. Thyroid surgery was preceded by no treatment in any patient. This CDR3 contains 19 residues. With V trimmed by 7 bases and J by 9 bases, 20 bases remained unmatched. From germline, CDR1 is MNHEY and CDR2 SVGEGT. General observations from the study: For both blood and tumor, malignant thyroid tumors reportedly showed significantly higher TCR beta diversity than benign nodules did.

A note on this clone: Its antigen remains unidentified.

The chain carries TRBV6-2 or TRBV6-3 and TRBJ2-2; 13 positions agree with TRBD2. This clonotype originated in a male donor with papillary thyroid cancer or a benign thyroid nodule (not recorded which). Some clones in this sample may be carry-over from other donors' samples. The sequenced sample was tumor tissue. CDR3 residues: CASNPLFGLAGDDIWELFF. The CDR3 nucleotides read TGTGCCAGCAACCCATTATTCGGACTAGCGGGAGACGACATCTGGGAGCTGTTTTTT.